These T cell receptor beta chains were read from a single sample in a study of blood T cell repertoires in COVID-19. Measured with immunoSEQ multiplex PCR; TCRdb has only the in-frame clones, and not every one. The data hold 150,000 to 200,000 clones, with around 83% observed a single time. The sequenced sample consisted of peripheral blood. Every receptor here comes from a woman older than 75 in a cohort sampled during active or convalescent COVID-19. Each CDR3 is given with its conserved first and last residue. A D gene is named only where the DNA matches it firmly. Size is omitted from some rows. Given values are once, few, many or a class for expanded clones.

TRBJ2-2,NA,TRBV5-6,NA,TGTGCCAGCAGCTTGTACGGGGAGCTGTTTTTT,CASSLYGELFF
TRBJ1-4,NA,TRBV30,NA,TGTGCCTGGAGTGTACGGACCGGGCTAGCTGAAAAACTGTTTTTT,CAWSVRTGLAEKLFF
TRBJ1-4,TRBD1,TRBV7-9,NA,TGTGCCAGCAGCTTAGGGGACAGTATGTTAAATGAAAAACTGTTTTTT,CASSLGDSMLNEKLFF
TRBJ1-6,NA,TRBV10-3,NA,TGTGCCATCAGTGATGGTACAGGGTGGAATTCACCCCTCCACTTT,CAISDGTGWNSPLHF
TRBJ1-2,NA,TRBV6-5,NA,TGTGCCAGCATGGCGGCATATTATGGCTACACCTTC,CASMAAYYGYTF
TRBJ2-5,TRBD2,TRBV10-2,NA,TGCGCCACGACGACCGGGACTAGCGGTGAGACCCAGTACTTC,CATTTGTSGETQYF
TRBJ1-1,TRBD1,TRBV5-1,NA,TGCGCCAGCAGGGTGGGACAGGAGAACACTGAAGCTTTCTTT,CASRVGQENTEAFF
TRBJ1-2,TRBD1,TRBV6-6,NA,TGTGCCAGCAGTTACTCGAGGACAGGAGGGGGCTACACCTTC,CASSYSRTGGGYTF
TRBJ1-2,TRBD1,TRBV24-1,NA,TGTGCCACCAGTGAGGCCGGGACAGGGGTTAACTATGGCTACACCTTC,CATSEAGTGVNYGYTF
TRBJ2-1,TRBD2,TRBV6-5,NA,TGTGCCAGCAGTCCTCGACTAGCGGGAGCGGGTGAGCAGTTCTTC,CASSPRLAGAGEQFF
TRBJ2-7,TRBD2,TRBV6-2/TRBV6-3,NA,TGTGCCAGCAGTTCCCTGACTAGCGGGGGCCCCTACGAGCAGTACTTC,CASSSLTSGGPYEQYF
TRBJ1-2,NA,TRBV4-3,once,TGCGCCAGCAGCCAAGATCGCCGGACTAGCTATGGCTACACCTTC,CASSQDRRTSYGYTF
TRBJ2-3,TRBD1,TRBV30,once,TGTGCCTGGATAAGTCCTCGGGACAGGGATTACACAGATACGCAGTATTTT,CAWISPRDRDYTDTQYF
TRBJ2-5,TRBD1,TRBV29-1,NA,TGCAGCGTCAAGGGGACAGGGGTGATAATTGAGACCCAGTACTTC,CSVKGTGVIIETQYF
TRBJ1-6,NA,TRBV5-1,NA,TGCGCCAGCAGCGCAGATTCCTTACCCTCACCCCTCCACTTT,CASSADSLPSPLHF
TRBJ2-1,NA,TRBV27,NA,TGTGCCAGCAGTTTATACACGGAGCCTAGCTATTTTATGGGCAATGAGCAGTTCTTC,CASSLYTEPSYFMGNEQFF
TRBJ1-1,TRBD1,TRBV6-2/TRBV6-3,NA,TGTGCCAGCAGCCCGATAGTGACAGGGGGCTTCGCGGGTCTGAACACTGAAGCTTTCTTT,CASSPIVTGGFAGLNTEAFF
TRBJ2-1,TRBD2,TRBV24-1,NA,TGTGCCACCAGTTTGAGCTTGAGTAAGACTAGCGGGATCTACAATGAGCAGTTCTTC,CATSLSLSKTSGIYNEQFF
TRBJ2-5,NA,TRBV28,few,TGTGCAACCCACCGAGGGGGGACCCAGTACTTC,CATHRGGTQYF
TRBJ1-5,TRBD1,TRBV19,once,TGTGCCAGTCAGGCCGGGACAGGTTTCAATCAGCCCCAGCATTTT,CASQAGTGFNQPQHF
TRBJ1-2,NA,TRBV5-8,NA,TGTGCCAGCAGCTTGGTTCATTATGGCTACACCTTC,CASSLVHYGYTF
TRBJ2-3,NA,TRBV7-2,once,TGTGCCACCGAGATTTGGACAGATACGCAGTATTTT,CATEIWTDTQYF
TRBJ2-1,NA,TRBV3-1/TRBV3-2,NA,TGTGCCAGCAGCCTTCGGGGGGCATACAATGAGCAGTTCTTC,CASSLRGAYNEQFF
TRBJ2-1,TRBD2,TRBV5-1,NA,TGCGCCAGCAGCTATCCACTAGCGGGAGTCAATGAGCAGTTCTTC,CASSYPLAGVNEQFF
TRBJ2-7,TRBD1,TRBV5-1,NA,TGCGCCAGCAGCTTGGGGGGACAGATGTCCTACGAGCAGTACTTC,CASSLGGQMSYEQYF
TRBJ1-4,TRBD1,TRBV19,NA,TGTGCCAGTAGTATGAGGGGGCCTGCTAGGGAAAAACTGTTTTTT,CASSMRGPAREKLFF
TRBJ2-7,TRBD1,TRBV5-4,NA,TGTGCCAGCAGCTTAGGGACGGGACAGGAGATCTACGAGCAGTACTTC,CASSLGTGQEIYEQYF
TRBJ1-4,TRBD1,TRBV28,NA,TGTGCCAGCAGTAAAGGACAGGGGTCACCGACGATTAATGAAAAACTGTTTTTT,CASSKGQGSPTINEKLFF